This T cell receptor (beta chain) was recovered during a study of technical replicates of blood from several donors. J was trimmed by 4 bases and V by 1 base; bases with no gene match: 3. The CDR3 runs 15 residues. Looked up from germline, CDR1 is SGHRS and CDR2 is YFSETQ. Generated by immunoSEQ multiplex PCR, the TCRdb table keeps only in-frame clones and is missing some. The sample lists roughly 57,000 clones, about 95% occurring once. The chain combines TRBV5-1 with TRBJ2-2, with 8 positions matching TRBD2. The clonotype was recovered from a human donor in good health. Some clones in this sample may be carry-over from other donors' samples. The sample comprised PBMCs. Here the CDR3 DNA reads TGCGCCAGCAGCTTGACTAGCGGAGTCACCGGGGAGCTGTTTTTT. Amino acid sequence: CASSLTSGVTGELFF.